The subject of this entry is one T cell receptor (beta chain). Both 60 Vbeta primers and 13 Jbeta primers went into the PCR. The table came from immunoSEQ multiplex PCR; TCRdb's copy has only in-frame clones and leaves some out. Of some 200,000 clones in the sample, roughly 79% were seen once. These data belong to a study of cytomegalovirus exposure and HLA in healthy donors. CDR3 length: 12 residues. CDR1 is SQVTM and CDR2 is ANQGSEA in the germline V gene. Deletions cut 5 bases from V and 1 base from J, with 8 bases between. The chain joins TRBV29-1 to TRBJ1-1; D remains unclear. This TCR derives from a woman in her 30s in good health and CMV-seropositive. The source material was PBMCs. CDR3 protein: CSVPSGNTEAFF. The CDR3 bases are TGCAGCGTTCCATCGGGGAACACTGAAGCTTTCTTT.